Ten or more counts support the clone carrying this T cell receptor (beta chain). Its antigen remains unidentified. CDR3 size: 16 residues. Trimming cost V 1 base and J 2 bases, with 13 bases left between them. Germline V gene lookup returns CDR1 SGHAT and CDR2 FQNNGV. The data were obtained in a study of regulatory T cells in long-lasting Graves disease. Study results and caveats: New patients shared 750 to 1,000 public clonotypes, fewer than the 2,741 shared by persistent patients.

Indicated time point: newly diagnosed GD, antithyroid drugs for less than 3 months. Extracted PBMC RNA gave rise to the TCR library. Criteria from the American Thyroid Association guidelines were applied to diagnose Graves' disease. About 8.8 milliliters of peripheral blood were drawn into EDTA tubes. In building TCR beta libraries, iRepertoire HTBI primers were used together with Arm-PCR of CDR3 regions. TCRdb independently ran MiXCR on the multiplex PCR reads; one entry per CDR3 protein. Counted here are 400,000 to 500,000 distinct CDR3 sequences, about a sixth occurring once; the ten biggest clones make up 20% to 25%. In addition, the sample was reused for a study of T cells in Graves' hyperthyroidism and ophthalmopathy. From that study: Within blood appeared most thyroid clonotypes that had expanded above 0.001.

The receptor was derived from a woman aged 18-30 years with Graves disease. The sequencing here drew on peripheral blood mononuclear cells (PBMCs), taken at new diagnosis, from a patient treated with antithyroid drugs. The chain uses TRBV11-2 and TRBJ2-3; D is ambiguous. The CDR3 here is CASSLVASVLTDTQYF. The CDR3 coding sequence is TGTGCCAGCAGCTTAGTTGCCAGCGTACTCACAGATACGCAGTATTTT.